Listed here are 17 T cell receptor beta chains from one sample, sequenced in a study of cytomegalovirus exposure and HLA in healthy donors. It was with 60 Vbeta and 13 Jbeta primers that the PCR ran. Using immunoSEQ multiplex PCR, the repertoire was profiled, and TCRdb retains in-frame clones only, with some absent. The sample lists about 120,000 clones, about 75% occurring once. Sequencing was performed on PBMCs. Receptors were obtained from a woman aged 40 to 49 in good health and CMV-seropositive.

This chain links TRBV27 with TRBJ2-2; D is possibly TRBD1 (7 bases). Germline-derived CDR1 and CDR2 are MNHEY and SMNVEV (reference sequence). This CDR3 contains 15 residues. V was clipped by 0 bases and J by 6 bases, with 11 bases between them. The CDR3 DNA is TGTGCCAGCAGTTTATCCGACAGGGAGGCCGGGGAGCTGTTTTTT. Translated: CASSLSDREAGELFF.

Only a few counts were recorded for this clone. J is TRBJ2-1 and V is TRBV6-4; 8 nucleotides line up with TRBD1. Germline CDR1 reads MRHNA; CDR2 reads SNTAGT. The junction had 4 bases not matched to a gene; V was cut back by 2 bases and J by 4 bases. The CDR3 totals 15 residues. CDR3 loop: CASSDTDRVYNEQFF. CDR3 nucleotide sequence: TGTGCCAGCAGTGACACGGACAGGGTATACAATGAGCAGTTCTTC.

The chain has TRBV6-1 and TRBJ1-1, with 7 bases lining up with TRBD1. Trimming at V came to 5 bases and at J to 1 base, leaving 7 bases not matched to a gene. CDR1 MNHNS and CDR2 SASEGT come from the germline V gene. This CDR3 is built from 15 residues. The CDR3 sequence is CASSPEGQRNTEAFF. The CDR3 coding sequence is TGTGCCAGCAGTCCCGAGGGACAGCGGAACACTGAAGCTTTCTTT.

V is TRBV7-2 and J is TRBJ1-2; no clear D. The CDR3 runs 15 residues. CDR1 is SGHTA, CDR2 FQGNSA, per germline. V lost 4 bases and J lost 4, with 16 bases in between. CDR3 region: CASSSRNPWAYGYTF. The CDR3 DNA follows: TGTGCCAGCAGCTCAAGGAACCCATGGGCCTATGGCTACACCTTC.

V gene TRBV15 combines with J gene TRBJ2-1, with a weak D call TRBD2 (6 bases). The CDR3 length is 13 residues. V lost 7 bases and J lost 7, with 14 bases in between. Per the germline V gene, CDR1 is LNHNV and CDR2 is YYDKDF (reference sequence). CDR3 sequence: CATTRGGRNEQFF. For the CDR3, the DNA is TGTGCCACCACCCGGGGAGGAAGAAATGAGCAGTTCTTC.

This clone was seen only a few times. The chain employs TRBV2 and TRBJ1-6, with 11 bases lining up with TRBD1. The CDR3 spans 16 residues. Germline V CDR1 and CDR2: SNHLY, FYNNEI. V trimming: 6 bases; J trimming: 0 bases; junction bases outside the gene matches: 1. In DNA form, the CDR3 reads TGTGCCAGCAGCGGGACAGGGGGCTCCTATAATTCACCCCTCCACTTT. Translating gives CASSGTGGSYNSPLHF.

The chain uses TRBV28 and TRBJ1-5; D is ambiguous. Trimming shortened V by 3 bases and J by 9 bases, and 12 bases separated the two germline ends. The germline V gene encodes CDR1 MDHEN and CDR2 SYDVKM. CDR3 length: 13 residues. CDR3 in amino acids: CASSFEGPTPQHF. The CDR3 nucleotides are TGTGCCAGCAGTTTCGAGGGCCCAACGCCCCAGCATTTT.

The chain recombines TRBV7-2 with TRBJ1-6, with D perhaps matching TRBD1 (6 bases). The CDR3 runs 15 residues. The germline gives CDR1 SGHTA, CDR2 FQGNSA. V lost 0 bases to trimming and J lost 9 bases, with 12 bases between them. Written as DNA, the CDR3 is TGTGCCAGCAGCTTAGCGCAGGGGTATGGTTCACCCCTCCACTTT. It translates to CASSLAQGYGSPLHF.

V is TRBV20-1 and J is TRBJ1-5, with 8 bases that match TRBD1. In germline, CDR1 is DFQATT, CDR2 SNEGSKA (reference sequence). The CDR3 runs to 11 residues. After removal of 8 bases from V and 5 bases from J, the junction contained 2 bases not matched to a gene. CDR3 amino acids: CSLTGDQPQHF. The CDR3 bases are TGCAGTCTGACAGGGGATCAGCCCCAGCATTTT.

V and J are TRBV19 and TRBJ1-2, with 10 positions matching TRBD1. CDR1 and CDR2 (germline): LNHDA, SQIVND (reference sequence). V shed 6 bases and J 6 bases; nucleotides not matched to a gene: 10. The CDR3 sequence is 15 residues long. CDR3 DNA sequence: TGTGCCAGTAGAGTGTCAGGACAGGGGGTGAATGGCTACACCTTC. It is translated as CASRVSGQGVNGYTF.

The chain joins TRBV5-8 to TRBJ2-5; 8 bases agree with TRBD2. The CDR3 covers 17 residues. V lost 0 bases and J lost 1; bases outside the gene matches: 8. Per germline, CDR1 SGHTS and CDR2 YDEGEE. The CDR3 nucleotides read TGTGCCAGCAGCTTGGGTATGAGCGGGGGCCTCCAAGAGACCCAGTACTTC. Its protein product is CASSLGMSGGLQETQYF.

The chain employs TRBV6-1 and TRBJ2-1, with 11 bases identical to TRBD2. Germline V lookup: CDR1 MNHNS, CDR2 SASEGT. The CDR3 covers 15 residues. V was clipped by 4 bases and J by 7 bases; unmatched bases: 6. In DNA, the CDR3 is TGTGCCAGCAGTGGGGTTAGCGGGGGGGCAAATGAGCAGTTCTTC. Translated, it gives CASSGVSGGANEQFF.

V gene TRBV5-8 combines with J gene TRBJ2-1, with D possibly matching TRBD2 (5 bases). Per the germline V gene, CDR1 is SGHTS and CDR2 is YDEGEE. V was clipped by 7 bases and J by 10 bases, with 18 bases between them. This CDR3 has 13 amino acids. As DNA, the CDR3 is TGTGCCAGCTCCCCGGGGTGGTTGGGGGAGCAGTTCTTC. This codes for CASSPGWLGEQFF.

The chain couples TRBV10-1 to TRBJ2-7; weak D call: TRBD1 (6 bases). The V end lost 7 bases, the J end lost 5 bases, and 24 bases lay between the germline ends. CDR1 WNHNN and CDR2 SYGVQD come from the germline V gene (reference sequence). The CDR3 is 16 amino acids. The CDR3 reads CASTEPLHTGNHEQYF. CDR3 coding DNA: TGCGCCAGCACCGAACCCCTACATACAGGGAACCACGAGCAGTACTTC.

The chain joins TRBV7-9 to TRBJ1-2, with D uncertain. CDR1 is SEHNR, CDR2 FQNEAQ, per germline (reference sequence). Deletions cut 7 bases from V and 3 bases from J, with 9 bases between. There are 12 residues in the CDR3. This CDR3 reads CASNDWDYGYTF. CDR3 in DNA: TGTGCCAGCAACGACTGGGACTATGGCTACACCTTC.

This chain joins TRBV6-1 and TRBJ1-5; 7 bases are a match to TRBD1. Germline V lookup: CDR1 MNHNS, CDR2 SASEGT. This CDR3 is built from 14 residues. Losses at the gene ends were 7 bases for V and 0 bases for J; bases not matched to a gene: 3. CDR3 amino acids: CASTRDSSNQPQHF. The CDR3 DNA sequence: TGTGCCAGCACCCGGGACAGTAGCAATCAGCCCCAGCATTTT.

The CDR3 DNA sequence: TGTGCCAGCAGCGAGGGAACCGGGAATCAGCCCCAGCATTTT. Translated: CASSEGTGNQPQHF. The chain has TRBV7-8 and TRBJ1-5; D gene uncertain. The V end was cut by 5 bases, the J end by 4 bases, with 12 bases between. Germline CDR1 SGHVS, CDR2 FQNEAQ. CDR3 length equals 14 residues.